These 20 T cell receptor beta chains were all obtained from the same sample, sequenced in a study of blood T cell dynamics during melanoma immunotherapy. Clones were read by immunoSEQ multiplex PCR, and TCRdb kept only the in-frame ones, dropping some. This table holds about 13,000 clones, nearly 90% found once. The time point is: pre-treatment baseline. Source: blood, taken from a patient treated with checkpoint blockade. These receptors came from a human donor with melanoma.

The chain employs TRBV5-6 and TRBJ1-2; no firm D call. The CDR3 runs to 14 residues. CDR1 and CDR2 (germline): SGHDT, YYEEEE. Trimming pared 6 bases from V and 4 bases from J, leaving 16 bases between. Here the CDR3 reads CASTESGRTYGYTF. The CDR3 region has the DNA TGTGCCAGCACTGAATCAGGACGGACCTATGGCTACACCTTC.

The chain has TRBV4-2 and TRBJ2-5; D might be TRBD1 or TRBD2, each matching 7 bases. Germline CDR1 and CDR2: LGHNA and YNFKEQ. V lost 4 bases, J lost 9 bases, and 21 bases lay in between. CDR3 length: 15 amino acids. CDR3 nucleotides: TGTGCCAGCAGCCTAGGAGGGCAGGGGGAGGGGGCCCAGTACTTC. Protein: CASSLGGQGEGAQYF.

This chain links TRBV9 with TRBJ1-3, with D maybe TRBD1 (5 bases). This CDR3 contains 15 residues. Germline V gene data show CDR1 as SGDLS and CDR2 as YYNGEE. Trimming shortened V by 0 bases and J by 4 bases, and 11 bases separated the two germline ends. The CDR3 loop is CASSVAGGYGNTIYF. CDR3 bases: TGTGCCAGCAGCGTAGCTGGGGGGTACGGAAACACCATATATTTT.

DNA for the CDR3: TGTGCCAGCAGTTACTCGAAAAGGAGCAATCAGCCCCAGCATTTT. As protein: CASSYSKRSNQPQHF. V usage is TRBV6-5 and J usage is TRBJ1-5; D unclear. The V and J ends lost 0 bases and 1 base respectively, with 7 bases between them. CDR3 size: 15 residues. Germline V gene sequence: CDR1 MNHEY, CDR2 SVGAGI.

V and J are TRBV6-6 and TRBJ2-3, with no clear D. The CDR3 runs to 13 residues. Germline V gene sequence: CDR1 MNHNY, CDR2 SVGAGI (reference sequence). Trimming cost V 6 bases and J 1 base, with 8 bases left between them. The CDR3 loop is CASSKGGTDTQYF. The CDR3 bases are TGTGCCAGCAGCAAAGGTGGCACAGATACGCAGTATTTT.

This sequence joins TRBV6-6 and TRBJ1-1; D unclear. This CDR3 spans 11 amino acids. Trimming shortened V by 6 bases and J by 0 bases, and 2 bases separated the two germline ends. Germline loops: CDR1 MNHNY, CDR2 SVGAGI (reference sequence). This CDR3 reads CASSMNTEAFF. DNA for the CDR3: TGTGCCAGCAGCATGAACACTGAAGCTTTCTTT.

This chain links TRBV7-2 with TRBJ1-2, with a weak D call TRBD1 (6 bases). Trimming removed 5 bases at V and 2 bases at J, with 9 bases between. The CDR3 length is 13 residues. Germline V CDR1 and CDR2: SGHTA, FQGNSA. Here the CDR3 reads CASSPGQNYGYTF. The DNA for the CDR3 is TGTGCCAGCAGCCCAGGACAGAACTATGGCTACACCTTC.

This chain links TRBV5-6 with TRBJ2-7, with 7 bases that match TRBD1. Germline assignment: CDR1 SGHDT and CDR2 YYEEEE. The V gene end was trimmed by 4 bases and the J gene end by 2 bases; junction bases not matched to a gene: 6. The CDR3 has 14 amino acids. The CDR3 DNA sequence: TGTGCCAGCAGCCCGGACAGGCGCACCTACGAGCAGTACTTC. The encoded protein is CASSPDRRTYEQYF.

CDR3 in amino acids: CASRRGDSLWEVEAFF. The CDR3 nucleotides read TGCGCCAGCCGCCGGGGGGACAGTCTTTGGGAGGTTGAAGCTTTCTTT. The J gene is TRBJ1-1, the V gene TRBV5-1; 7 bases fit TRBD1. The CDR3 length is 16 residues. The trim removed 7 bases at V and 7 bases at J, leaving 19 bases unmatched. Germline values: CDR1 SGHRS, CDR2 YFSETQ.

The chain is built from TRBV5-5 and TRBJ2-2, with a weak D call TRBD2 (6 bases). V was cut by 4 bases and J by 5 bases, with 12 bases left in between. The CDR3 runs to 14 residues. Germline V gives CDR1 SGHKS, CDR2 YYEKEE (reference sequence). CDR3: CASSPWGDTGELFF. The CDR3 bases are TGTGCCAGCAGCCCTTGGGGGGATACCGGGGAGCTGTTTTTT.

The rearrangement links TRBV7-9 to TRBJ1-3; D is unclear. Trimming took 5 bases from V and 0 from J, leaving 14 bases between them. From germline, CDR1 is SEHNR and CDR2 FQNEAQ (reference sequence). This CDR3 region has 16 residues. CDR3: CASSPQRWDSGNTIYF. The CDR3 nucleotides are TGTGCCAGCAGCCCTCAGAGATGGGACTCTGGAAACACCATATATTTT.

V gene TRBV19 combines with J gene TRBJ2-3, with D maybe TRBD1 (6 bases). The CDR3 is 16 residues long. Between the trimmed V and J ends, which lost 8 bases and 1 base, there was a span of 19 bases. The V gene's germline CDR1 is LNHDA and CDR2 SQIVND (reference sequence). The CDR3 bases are TGTGCCAGTGGTTCACGTACAGGGCGAGGCACAGATACGCAGTATTTT. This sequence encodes CASGSRTGRGTDTQYF. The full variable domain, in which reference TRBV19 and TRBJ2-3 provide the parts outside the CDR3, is DGGITQSPKYLFRKEGQNVTLSCEQNLNHDAMYWYRQDPGQGLRLIYYSQIVNDFQKGDIAEGYSVSREKKESFPLTVTSAQKNPTAFYLCASGSRTGRGTDTQYFGPGTRLTVL.

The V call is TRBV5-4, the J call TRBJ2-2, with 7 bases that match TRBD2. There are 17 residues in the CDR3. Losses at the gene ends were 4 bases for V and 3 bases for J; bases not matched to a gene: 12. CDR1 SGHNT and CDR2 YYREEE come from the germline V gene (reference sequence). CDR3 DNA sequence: TGTGCCAGCAGCCCAGGTGGGGGGGTTGGTGACACCGGGGAGCTGTTTTTT. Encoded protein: CASSPGGGVGDTGELFF.

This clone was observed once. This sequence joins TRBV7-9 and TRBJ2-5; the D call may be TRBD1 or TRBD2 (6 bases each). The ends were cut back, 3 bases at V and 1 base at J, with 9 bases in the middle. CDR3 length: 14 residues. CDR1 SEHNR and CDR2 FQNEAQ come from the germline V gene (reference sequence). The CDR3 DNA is TGTGCCAGCAGCTTGGGGGGCAGCCAAGAGACCCAGTACTTC. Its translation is CASSLGGSQETQYF.

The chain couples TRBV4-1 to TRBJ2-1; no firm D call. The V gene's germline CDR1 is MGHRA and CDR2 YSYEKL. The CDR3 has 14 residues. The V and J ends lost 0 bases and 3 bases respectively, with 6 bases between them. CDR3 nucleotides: TGCGCCAGCAGCCAAGATTTGAGCTACAATGAGCAGTTCTTC. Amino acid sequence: CASSQDLSYNEQFF.

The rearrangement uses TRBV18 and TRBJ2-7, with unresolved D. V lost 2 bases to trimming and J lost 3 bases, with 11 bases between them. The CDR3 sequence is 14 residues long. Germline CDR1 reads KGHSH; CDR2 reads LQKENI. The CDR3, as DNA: TGTGCCAGCTCACCATCTATGGTGGACTACGAGCAGTACTTC. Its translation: CASSPSMVDYEQYF. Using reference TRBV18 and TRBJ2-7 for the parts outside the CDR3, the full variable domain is NAGVMQNPRHLVRRRGQEARLRCSPMKGHSHVYWYRQLPEEGLKFMVYLQKENIIDESGMPKERFSAEFPKEGPSILRIQQVVRGDSAAYFCASSPSMVDYEQYFGPGTRLTVT.

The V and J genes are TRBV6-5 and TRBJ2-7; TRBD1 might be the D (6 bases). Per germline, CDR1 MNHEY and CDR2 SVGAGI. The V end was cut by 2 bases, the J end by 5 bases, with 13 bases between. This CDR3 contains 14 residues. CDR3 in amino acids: CASSYVRGIHEQYF. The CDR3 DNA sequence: TGTGCCAGCAGTTACGTCAGGGGTATCCACGAGCAGTACTTC.

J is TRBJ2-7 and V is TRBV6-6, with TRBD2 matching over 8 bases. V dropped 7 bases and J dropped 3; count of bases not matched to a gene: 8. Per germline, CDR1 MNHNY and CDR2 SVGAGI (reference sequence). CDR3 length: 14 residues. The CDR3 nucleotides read TGTGCCAGCACCTTAGCGGGACAAAACTACGAGCAGTACTTC. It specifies CASTLAGQNYEQYF.

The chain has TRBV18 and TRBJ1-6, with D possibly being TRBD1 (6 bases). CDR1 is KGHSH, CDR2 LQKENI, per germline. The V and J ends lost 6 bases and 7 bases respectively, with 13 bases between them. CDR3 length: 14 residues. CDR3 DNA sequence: TGTGCCAGCTCCCAGGGGTCCGGGAATTCACCCCTCCACTTT. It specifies CASSQGSGNSPLHF.

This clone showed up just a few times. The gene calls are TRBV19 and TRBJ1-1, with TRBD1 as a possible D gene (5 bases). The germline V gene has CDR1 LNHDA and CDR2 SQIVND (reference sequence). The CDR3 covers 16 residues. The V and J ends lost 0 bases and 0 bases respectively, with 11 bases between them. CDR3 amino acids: CASSIDLGRLNTEAFF. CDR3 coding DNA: TGTGCCAGTAGTATAGATCTGGGACGGCTGAACACTGAAGCTTTCTTT.